Listed below are T cell receptor beta chains from one sample, sequenced in a study of vaccination and CD4 T cells after COVID-19. The antigens for these receptors are not known. TCRdb processed the PCR reads anew with MiXCR; each CDR3 protein has one entry. Counted here are 19,000 or so distinct CDR3 sequences, more than 50% occurring once; the ten biggest clones make up roughly 11%. Sequenced: CD4+ T cells from blood, cultured in vitro. The receptors come from a human donor who had recovered from COVID-19. Both conserved end residues are trimmed from each CDR3.

j_gene: TRBJ2-5; v_gene: TRBV11-3; len: 15; CDR3aa: ASSLAKGGGFQETQY
j_gene: TRBJ2-5; v_gene: TRBV20-1; len: 14; CDR3aa: SAPGLAGASYETQY
j_gene: TRBJ1-6; v_gene: TRBV20-1; len: 14; CDR3aa: SARARRAGGNSPLH
j_gene: TRBJ2-5; v_gene: TRBV20-1; len: 11; CDR3aa: SVGRGQAETQY
j_gene: TRBJ1-2; v_gene: TRBV2; len: 10; CDR3aa: ASSPGPEGYT
j_gene: -; v_gene: TRBV7-3; len: 13; CDR3aa: ASSLGGGSSYEQY
j_gene: TRBJ2-2; v_gene: TRBV7-9; len: 13; CDR3aa: ASSPPGANTGELF
j_gene: TRBJ1-5; v_gene: TRBV18; len: 13; CDR3aa: ASSPRDGGPKPQH
j_gene: TRBJ1-1; v_gene: TRBV30; len: 14; CDR3aa: AWSALGGGAYTEAF
j_gene: TRBJ2-7; v_gene: TRBV20-1; len: 13; CDR3aa: SALNPGGASYEQY
j_gene: TRBJ2-3; v_gene: TRBV2; len: 11; CDR3aa: ASSADRSDTQY
j_gene: TRBJ1-6; v_gene: TRBV21-1; len: 13; CDR3aa: AGELAGVSSSPLH
j_gene: TRBJ2-7; v_gene: TRBV27; len: 13; CDR3aa: ASSSRGGYSYEQY
j_gene: TRBJ1-5; v_gene: TRBV27; len: 14; CDR3aa: ASSLSWTHSNQPQH
j_gene: TRBJ2-2; v_gene: TRBV28; len: 14; CDR3aa: ASSLVRGGQTGELF
j_gene: TRBJ1-5; v_gene: TRBV20-1; len: 13; CDR3aa: SAVQGAFNNQPQH
j_gene: TRBJ1-6; v_gene: TRBV20-1; len: 11; CDR3aa: SARVWGNSPLH
j_gene: TRBJ2-5; v_gene: TRBV10-3; len: 11; CDR3aa: AISDRAQETQY
j_gene: TRBJ1-5; v_gene: TRBV6-2/TRBV6-3; len: 16; CDR3aa: ASSYYPGQGSLEQPQH
j_gene: TRBJ1-2; v_gene: TRBV6-2/TRBV6-3; len: 12; CDR3aa: ASSFGQGDYGYT
j_gene: TRBJ1-6; v_gene: TRBV20-1; len: 12; CDR3aa: SASLATANSPLH
j_gene: TRBJ2-1; v_gene: TRBV6-1; len: 14; CDR3aa: ASKDRGLSSYNEQF
j_gene: TRBJ2-7; v_gene: TRBV27; len: 14; CDR3aa: ASRTFGRAASYEQY
j_gene: TRBJ2-5; v_gene: TRBV7-3; len: 11; CDR3aa: ASSRTGRETQY
j_gene: TRBJ2-4; v_gene: TRBV6-2/TRBV6-3; len: 14; CDR3aa: ASSYRAGEAKNIQY
j_gene: TRBJ2-2; v_gene: TRBV6-1; len: 9; CDR3aa: ASKTTGELF
j_gene: TRBJ2-7; v_gene: TRBV6-1; len: 12; CDR3aa: ASRRQGATYEQY
j_gene: TRBJ2-5; v_gene: TRBV4-3; len: 13; CDR3aa: ASSQDQHGGETQY
j_gene: TRBJ2-5; v_gene: TRBV6-5; len: 12; CDR3aa: ASSYLGREETQY
j_gene: TRBJ1-1; v_gene: TRBV2; len: 10; CDR3aa: ASTPVRGLAF
j_gene: TRBJ2-7; v_gene: TRBV19; len: 12; CDR3aa: ASSPRGGSYEQY
j_gene: TRBJ2-1; v_gene: TRBV10-1; len: 19; CDR3aa: ASTRGGVHVIAGVTYNEQF
j_gene: TRBJ1-2; v_gene: TRBV18; len: 12; CDR3aa: ASSLQDRVEGYT
j_gene: TRBJ1-2; v_gene: TRBV11-2; len: 11; CDR3aa: ASSFVRSYGYT
j_gene: TRBJ2-5; v_gene: TRBV5-6; len: 12; CDR3aa: ASSWQQGQETQY
j_gene: TRBJ2-3; v_gene: TRBV19; len: 14; CDR3aa: ASSNRLVGGPDTQY
j_gene: TRBJ2-5; v_gene: TRBV7-2; len: 14; CDR3aa: ASSLSSGSFGETQY
j_gene: TRBJ1-1; v_gene: TRBV20-1; len: 13; CDR3aa: SARDRSGAGTEAF
j_gene: TRBJ2-1; v_gene: TRBV29-1; len: 12; CDR3aa: SVYFGAAYNEQF
j_gene: TRBJ1-5; v_gene: TRBV20-1; len: 13; CDR3aa: SARDPGHSNQPQH
j_gene: TRBJ2-5; v_gene: TRBV7-3; len: 12; CDR3aa: ASSVDRVSETQY
j_gene: TRBJ1-6; v_gene: TRBV6-5; len: 13; CDR3aa: ASSYTYREDSPLH
j_gene: TRBJ2-7; v_gene: TRBV15; len: 11; CDR3aa: ATSRDQGDEQY
j_gene: TRBJ2-1; v_gene: TRBV15; len: 16; CDR3aa: ATSPRGASGRAGNEQF
j_gene: TRBJ1-5; v_gene: TRBV15; len: 15; CDR3aa: ATSSGRDSDSNQPQH
j_gene: TRBJ2-2; v_gene: TRBV20-1; len: 12; CDR3aa: SARTGDYTGELF
j_gene: TRBJ2-7; v_gene: TRBV15; len: 12; CDR3aa: ATSREVSSYEQY
j_gene: TRBJ1-2; v_gene: TRBV6-1; len: 12; CDR3aa: ASSRTGGDYGYT
j_gene: TRBJ1-3; v_gene: TRBV4-2; len: 13; CDR3aa: ASSQEARSGNTIY
j_gene: TRBJ1-5; v_gene: TRBV7-9; len: 12; CDR3aa: ASSLEGYSQPQH
j_gene: TRBJ1-5; v_gene: TRBV29-1; len: 11; CDR3aa: SVSDRLNQPQH
j_gene: TRBJ2-3; v_gene: TRBV30; len: 10; CDR3aa: AWKGLSDTQY
j_gene: TRBJ1-2; v_gene: TRBV20-1; len: 14; CDR3aa: SARDGFLGSLYGYT
j_gene: TRBJ2-7; v_gene: TRBV7-2; len: 12; CDR3aa: ASSSNRVSYEQY
j_gene: TRBJ2-5; v_gene: TRBV20-1; len: 12; CDR3aa: SAKGLAAQETQY
j_gene: TRBJ1-5; v_gene: TRBV2; len: 13; CDR3aa: ASSGLQGTHQPQH
j_gene: TRBJ1-1; v_gene: TRBV11-2; len: 11; CDR3aa: ASSFTGGTEAF
j_gene: TRBJ1-1; v_gene: TRBV7-2; len: 12; CDR3aa: ASSLELVNTEAF
j_gene: TRBJ1-1; v_gene: TRBV6-1; len: 12; CDR3aa: ASRRGGIYTEAF